The rows below give T cell receptor beta chains drawn from one sample of a study of T-cell reconstitution after alpha-beta-depleted transplantation in children. TCRdb used MiXCR to reprocess the PCR reads, holding one entry per CDR3 protein. The data show about 600,000 distinct CDR3 sequences, with 10% to 15% seen just once and around 2.2% held by the top ten. The input for sequencing was PBMCs, mostly from graft donor cells, taken 360 days after TCRalphabeta/CD19-depleted stem cell transplant. These receptors all stem from a male patient between 10 and 17 years old who had a stem cell transplant for acute myeloid leukemia, so the T cells may come from the graft donor. Each CDR3 is given without its conserved first and last residue. The order of the fields is V gene, clone size, J gene, CDR3 protein. Some rows mark clone size as missing; the rest say once, few, many or name a class of expanded clone.

TRBV5-1	-	TRBJ2-5	ASSSGTSGRGQETQY
TRBV18	-	TRBJ2-2	ASSPSRGLAAGVLF
TRBV15	-	TRBJ2-7	ATGRLAGGNSYEQY
TRBV23-1	few	TRBJ2-7	ASSQTDRTYEQY
TRBV27	-	TRBJ2-7	ASTWTGTGLNEQY
TRBV7-9	many	TRBJ2-1	ASSLDGGSYNEQF
TRBV24-1	-	TRBJ2-7	ATSDSKGLDYEQY
TRBV4-2	few	TRBJ2-7	ASSQVQGLAGVEEQY
TRBV9	-	TRBJ2-2	ASSVVGGANGELF
TRBV14	-	TRBJ2-7	ASSQSTAGPGSYEQY
TRBV20-1	many	TRBJ1-5	SADRGDQPQH
TRBV6-1	-	TRBJ2-7	ASSNPGTNSYEQY
TRBV9	-	TRBJ2-1	ASSVRTGLIYNEQF
TRBV20-1	many	TRBJ1-1	SAPPSHNTEAF
TRBV7-8	-	TRBJ2-7	ASSFPGDREWDEQY
TRBV27	few	TRBJ1-2	ASSLSTEGYGYT
TRBV4-2	-	TRBJ2-1	ASSQVQAVLAGGKNEQF
TRBV27	few	TRBJ2-3	ASSAYLGTQY
TRBV28	many	TRBJ2-1	ASSPLAELYNEQF
TRBV28	few	TRBJ2-7	ASSLSRPSWVYEQY
TRBV10-2	-	TRBJ2-7	ASRDGQGSGRAYEQY
TRBV7-2	-	TRBJ2-7	ASSSHRGQGEQY
TRBV14	-	TRBJ2-2	ASSQDLSAHRDTGELF
TRBV29-1	few	TRBJ2-7	SVRGRNYLEQY
TRBV7-3	few	TRBJ2-2	ASSLIGRTEATRELF
TRBV20-1	few	TRBJ2-7	SARDLGRAAYEQY
TRBV25-1	-	TRBJ2-1	ASMLAGFSYNEQF
TRBV5-1	-	TRBJ1-2	ASSLVEGTVYGYT
TRBV7-3	-	TRBJ2-3	ALYGTPSTDTQY
TRBV28	few	TRBJ2-5	ASSQLDRAGETQY
TRBV18	-	TRBJ2-7	ASSPDHGDARY
TRBV20-1	-	TRBJ2-5	SARTVPLLVRQETQY
TRBV4-3	few	TRBJ2-4	ASSQLGDPRNIQY
TRBV28	many	TRBJ2-5	ASSLTQVLGTQY
TRBV12-3/TRBV12-4	many	TRBJ2-1	ASLRLADNEQF
TRBV20-1	many	TRBJ2-5	SASPEETQY
TRBV7-2	many	TRBJ2-7	ASSFWTETYEQY
TRBV15	few	TRBJ2-3	ATSRDLDPTDTQY
TRBV29-1	-	TRBJ2-3	SARQGTIDTQY
TRBV6-2/TRBV6-3	-	TRBJ2-1	ASSPRAGLAGNNEQF
TRBV27	few	TRBJ2-5	ASSPRTSGLGETQY
TRBV3-1	few	TRBJ1-1	ASSLKPTGQGFEAF
TRBV28	few	TRBJ2-7	ASSFWDRVTYEQY
TRBV3-1	many	TRBJ2-1	ASSYLALAGGAYNEQF
TRBV20-1	many	TRBJ2-3	SARTRTSGSTDTQY
TRBV7-2	-	TRBJ2-7	ASSSRRVPCEQY
TRBV25-1	many	TRBJ2-5	ASSEYGLETQY
TRBV18	-	TRBJ2-5	ASSPLGRGAQETQY
TRBV4-2	few	TRBJ2-7	ASSQDRTGLSYEQY
TRBV7-8	-	TRBJ2-5	ASSLARIGETQY
TRBV6-2/TRBV6-3	few	TRBJ2-1	ASSYHPAYNEQF
TRBV12-3/TRBV12-4	-	TRBJ2-7	ASSSPRWGRNEQY
TRBV24-1	-	TRBJ2-1	ATSDGLAYNEQF
TRBV30	-	TRBJ2-3	AWAVSGGGTDTQY
TRBV12-3/TRBV12-4	few	TRBJ2-4	ASSATGTSGAKNIQY